This T cell receptor beta chain was sequenced for a study of T-cell reconstitution after alpha-beta-depleted transplantation in children (TCRdb year 2016). About the investigation overall: Using TCR repertoire profiling, the study quantitatively followed how T-cell immune reconstitution unfolded in children after TCRalphabeta/CD19-depleted allogeneic hematopoietic cell transplantation.

Comments on this clonotype: This receptor's antigen is unknown. Base qualities are missing; no much larger clone stands one base away.

Libraries were made using PCR. The reads were generated on an Illumina HiSeq 2500. Molecular barcoding was employed in the preparation of TCR libraries, with unique molecular identifiers being used to normalize TCRbeta repertoire quantification. TCRdb reworked the public reads: Q25 trimming with fastp, MiXCR clone assembly, productive beta chains retained. CDR3 protein sequences are deduplicated, and each keeps its most common genes and DNA. For this sample the table gives 350,000 to 450,000 distinct CDR3 sequences, of which roughly 22% were detected only once. The top ten hold approximately 3.8% of the sample. The sequencing here drew on PBMCs from the stem cell graft donor, taken from the stem cell graft. The TCR comes from a human donor who donated a stem cell graft to a child with acute myeloid leukemia.

The CDR3 region reads CSARGSRSGANVLTF. In nucleotide form, the sequence is TGCAGTGCTAGAGGTAGCCGCTCTGGGGCCAACGTCCTGACTTTC. The chain links TRBV20-1 with TRBJ2-6, with the identity of the D gene unclear. The CDR3, cysteine through phenylalanine, is 15 amino acids long. CDR3 DNA only is kept here, 45 bases in frame from base 1. Cut back by 1 base and 0 bases, the V and J ends lie 7 bases apart. Based on the germline V gene (reference sequence), the CDR1 and CDR2 sequences are DFQATT and SNEGSKA.